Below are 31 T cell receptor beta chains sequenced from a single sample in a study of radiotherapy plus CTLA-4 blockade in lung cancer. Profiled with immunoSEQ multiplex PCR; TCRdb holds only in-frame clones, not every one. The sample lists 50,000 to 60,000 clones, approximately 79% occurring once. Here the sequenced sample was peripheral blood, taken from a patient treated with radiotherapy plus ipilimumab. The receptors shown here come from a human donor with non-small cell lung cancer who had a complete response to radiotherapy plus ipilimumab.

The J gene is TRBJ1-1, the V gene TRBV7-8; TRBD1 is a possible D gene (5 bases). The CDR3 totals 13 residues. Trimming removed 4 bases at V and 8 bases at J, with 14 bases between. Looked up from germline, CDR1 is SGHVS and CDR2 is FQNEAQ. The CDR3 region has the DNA TGTGCCAGCAGCTCGGGACTCCCCAGGGAAGCTTTCTTT. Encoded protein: CASSSGLPREAFF. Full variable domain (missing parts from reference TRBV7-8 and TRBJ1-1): GAGVSQSPRYKVAKRGQDVALRCDPISGHVSLFWYQQALGQGPEFLTYFQNEAQLDKSGLPSDRFFAERPEGSVSTLKIQRTQQEDSAVYLCASSSGLPREAFFGQGTRLTVV.

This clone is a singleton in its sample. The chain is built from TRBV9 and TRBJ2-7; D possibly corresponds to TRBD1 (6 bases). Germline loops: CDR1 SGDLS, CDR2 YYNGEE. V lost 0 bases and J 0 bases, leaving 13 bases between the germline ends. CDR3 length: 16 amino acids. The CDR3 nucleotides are TGTGCCAGCAGCGTAGTGGGGGCACAACACTCCTACGAGCAGTACGTC. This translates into CASSVVGAQHSYEQYV.

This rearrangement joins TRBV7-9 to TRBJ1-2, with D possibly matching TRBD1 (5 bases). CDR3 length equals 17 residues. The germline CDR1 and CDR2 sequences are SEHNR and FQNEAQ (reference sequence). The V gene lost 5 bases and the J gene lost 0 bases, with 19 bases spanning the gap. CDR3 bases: TGTGCCAGCAGCGCAATGACAGATTACCTTACTAACTATGGCTACACCTTC. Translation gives CASSAMTDYLTNYGYTF.

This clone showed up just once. As DNA, the CDR3 is TGCGCCAGCAGCTTGGGGGGGCGGACCAAAAACATTCAGTACTTC. It is translated as CASSLGGRTKNIQYF. The rearrangement joins TRBV5-1 to TRBJ2-4, with D tentatively TRBD1 (6 bases). V gave up 0 bases and J gave up 2 bases, with 9 bases separating them. The length of the CDR3 is 15 residues. The germline V gene has CDR1 SGHRS and CDR2 YFSETQ.

CDR3 DNA: TGTGCCATCAGTGAGGAAAGCAAAGCCTACGAGCAGTACTTC. Residues: CAISEESKAYEQYF. The chain links TRBV10-3 to TRBJ2-7; D is undetermined. The CDR3 is 14 amino acids. The germline gives CDR1 ENHRY, CDR2 SYGVKD. V lost 2 bases, J lost 2 bases, and 10 bases lay in between.

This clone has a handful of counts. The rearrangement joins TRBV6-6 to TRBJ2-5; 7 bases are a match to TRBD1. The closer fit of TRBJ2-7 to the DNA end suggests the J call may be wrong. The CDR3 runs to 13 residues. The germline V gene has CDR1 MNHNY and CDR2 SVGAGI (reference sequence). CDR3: CASSRDSNYEQYF. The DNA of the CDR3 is TGTGCCAGCAGTCGGGACAGCAATTACGAGCAGTACTTC.

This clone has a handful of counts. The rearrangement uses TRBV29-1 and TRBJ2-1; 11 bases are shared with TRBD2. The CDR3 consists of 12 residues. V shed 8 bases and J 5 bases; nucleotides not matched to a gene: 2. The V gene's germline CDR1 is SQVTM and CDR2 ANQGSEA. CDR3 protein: CSLSGGDNEQFF. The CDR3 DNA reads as TGCAGCCTTAGCGGGGGGGACAATGAGCAGTTCTTC.

CDR3 amino acids: CASSPLQGQGHGYTF. CDR3 nucleotide sequence: TGTGCCAGCTCACCACTACAGGGACAGGGCCATGGCTACACCTTC. The chain links TRBV18 to TRBJ1-2, with 9 bases lining up with TRBD1. In germline, CDR1 is KGHSH, CDR2 LQKENI. CDR3 size: 15 residues. The trim removed 1 base at V and 6 bases at J, leaving 6 bases unmatched.

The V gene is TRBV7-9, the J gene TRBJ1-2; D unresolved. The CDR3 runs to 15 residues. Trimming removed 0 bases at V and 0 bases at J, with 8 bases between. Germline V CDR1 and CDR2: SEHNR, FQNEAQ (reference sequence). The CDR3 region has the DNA TGTGCCAGCAGCTTAGCCTTGGGAGCTAACTATGGCTACACCTTC. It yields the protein CASSLALGANYGYTF. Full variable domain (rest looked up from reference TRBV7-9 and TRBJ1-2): DTGVSQNPRHKITKRGQNVTFRCDPISEHNRLYWYRQTLGQGPEFLTYFQNEAQLEKSRLLSDRFSAERPKGSFSTLEIQRTEQGDSAMYLCASSLALGANYGYTFGSGTRLTVV.

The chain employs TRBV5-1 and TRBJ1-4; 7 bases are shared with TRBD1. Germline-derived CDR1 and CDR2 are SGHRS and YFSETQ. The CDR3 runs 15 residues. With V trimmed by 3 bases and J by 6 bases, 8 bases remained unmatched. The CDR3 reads CASSSTGFSDEKLFF. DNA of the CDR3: TGCGCCAGCAGCTCGACAGGGTTTAGCGATGAAAAACTGTTTTTT.

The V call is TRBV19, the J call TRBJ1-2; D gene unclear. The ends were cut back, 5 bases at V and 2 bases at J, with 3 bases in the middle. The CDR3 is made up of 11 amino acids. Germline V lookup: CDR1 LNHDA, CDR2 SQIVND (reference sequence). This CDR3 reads CASSSNYGYTF. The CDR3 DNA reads TGTGCCAGTAGTTCGAACTATGGCTACACCTTC.

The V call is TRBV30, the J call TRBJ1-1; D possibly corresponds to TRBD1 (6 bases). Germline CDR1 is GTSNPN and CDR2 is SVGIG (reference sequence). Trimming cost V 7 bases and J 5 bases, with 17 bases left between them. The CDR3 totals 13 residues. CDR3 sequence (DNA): TGTGCCTCTCAGACAGATAGGGGGACTGAAGCTTTCTTT. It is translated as CASQTDRGTEAFF.

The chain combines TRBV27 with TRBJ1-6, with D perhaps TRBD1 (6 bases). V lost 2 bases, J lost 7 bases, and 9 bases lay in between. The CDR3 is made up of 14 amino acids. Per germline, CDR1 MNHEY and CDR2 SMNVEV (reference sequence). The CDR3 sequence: CASSLTGKNSPLHF. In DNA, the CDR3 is TGTGCCAGCAGTTTAACAGGGAAGAATTCACCCCTCCACTTT.

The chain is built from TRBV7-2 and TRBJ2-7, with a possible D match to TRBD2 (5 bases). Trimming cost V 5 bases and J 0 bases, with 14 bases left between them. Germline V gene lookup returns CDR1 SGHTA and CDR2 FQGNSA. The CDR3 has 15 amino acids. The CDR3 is CASSLTPGSSYEQYF. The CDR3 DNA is TGTGCCAGCAGCCTTACCCCGGGGAGCTCCTACGAGCAGTACTTC.

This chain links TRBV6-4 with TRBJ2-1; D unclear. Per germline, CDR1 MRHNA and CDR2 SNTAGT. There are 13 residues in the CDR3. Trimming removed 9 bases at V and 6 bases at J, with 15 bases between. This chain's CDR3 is CARYLRRLNEQFF. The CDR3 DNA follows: TGTGCCAGATACCTACGGCGGCTCAATGAGCAGTTCTTC.

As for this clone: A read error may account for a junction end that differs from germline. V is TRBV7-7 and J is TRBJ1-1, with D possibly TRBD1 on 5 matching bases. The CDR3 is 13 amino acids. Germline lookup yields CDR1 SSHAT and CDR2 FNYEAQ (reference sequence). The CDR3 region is CASSAGVDTEAFF. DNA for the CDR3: TGTGCTAGCAGCGCGGGGGTCGACACTGAAGCTTTCTTT.

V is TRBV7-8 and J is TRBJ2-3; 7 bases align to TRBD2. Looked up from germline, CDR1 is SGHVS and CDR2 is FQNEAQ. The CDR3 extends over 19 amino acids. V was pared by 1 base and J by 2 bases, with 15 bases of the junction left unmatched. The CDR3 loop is CASSLELMLGGSDTDTQYF. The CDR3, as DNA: TGTGCCAGCAGCTTAGAGTTAATGCTGGGCGGGAGTGACACAGATACGCAGTATTTT.

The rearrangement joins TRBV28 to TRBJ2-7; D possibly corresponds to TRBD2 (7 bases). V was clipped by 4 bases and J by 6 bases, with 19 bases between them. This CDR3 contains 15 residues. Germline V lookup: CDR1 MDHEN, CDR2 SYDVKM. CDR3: CASSSVGERGGEQYV. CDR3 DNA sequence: TGTGCCAGCAGTTCGGTGGGAGAGAGGGGGGGCGAGCAGTACGTC.

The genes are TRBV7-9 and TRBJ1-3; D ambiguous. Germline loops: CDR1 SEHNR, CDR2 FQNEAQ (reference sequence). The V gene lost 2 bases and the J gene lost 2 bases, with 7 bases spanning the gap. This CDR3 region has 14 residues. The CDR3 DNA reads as TGTGCCAGCAGCTTAAGAGGGCCTGGAAACACCATATATTTT. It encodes CASSLRGPGNTIYF.

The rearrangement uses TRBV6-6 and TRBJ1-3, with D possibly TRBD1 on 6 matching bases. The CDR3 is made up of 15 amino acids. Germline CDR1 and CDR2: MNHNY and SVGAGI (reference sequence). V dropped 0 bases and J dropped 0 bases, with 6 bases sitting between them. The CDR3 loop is CASSYSDSSGNTIYF. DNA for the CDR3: TGTGCCAGCAGTTACTCGGACAGCTCTGGAAACACCATATATTTT.

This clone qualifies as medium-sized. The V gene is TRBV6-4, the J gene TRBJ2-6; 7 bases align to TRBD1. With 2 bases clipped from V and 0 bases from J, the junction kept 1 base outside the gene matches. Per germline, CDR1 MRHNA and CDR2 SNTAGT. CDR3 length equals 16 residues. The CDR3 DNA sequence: TGTGCCAGCAGTGACACAGGGGCCTCTGGGGCCAACGTCCTGACTTTC. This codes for CASSDTGASGANVLTF.

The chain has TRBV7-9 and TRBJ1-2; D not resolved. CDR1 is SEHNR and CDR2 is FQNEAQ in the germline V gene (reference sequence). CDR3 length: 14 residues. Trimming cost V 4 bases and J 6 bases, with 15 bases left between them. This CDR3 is CASSSSLGNDGYTF. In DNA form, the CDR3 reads TGTGCCAGCAGCTCGTCCTTGGGCAATGATGGCTACACCTTC.

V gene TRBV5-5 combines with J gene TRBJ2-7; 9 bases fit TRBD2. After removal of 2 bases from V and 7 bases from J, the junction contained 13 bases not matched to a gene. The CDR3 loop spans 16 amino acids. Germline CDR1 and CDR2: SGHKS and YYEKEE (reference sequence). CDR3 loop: CASSLAGGRTLGEQYF. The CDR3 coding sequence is TGTGCCAGCAGCTTAGCGGGGGGACGGACGTTAGGTGAGCAGTACTTC. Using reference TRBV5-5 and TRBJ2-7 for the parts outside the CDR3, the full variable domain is DAGVTQSPTHLIKTRGQQVTLRCSPISGHKSVSWYQQVLGQGPQFIFQYYEKEERGRGNFPDRFSARQFPNYSSELNVNALLLGDSALYLCASSLAGGRTLGEQYFGPGTRLTVT.

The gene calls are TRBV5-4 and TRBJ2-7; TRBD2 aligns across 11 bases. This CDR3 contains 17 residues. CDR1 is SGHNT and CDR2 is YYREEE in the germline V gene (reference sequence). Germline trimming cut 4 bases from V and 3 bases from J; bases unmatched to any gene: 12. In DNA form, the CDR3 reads TGTGCCAGCAGCCCACTCCCAACTAGCGGGAGAGGCTACGAGCAGTACGTC. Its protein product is CASSPLPTSGRGYEQYV.

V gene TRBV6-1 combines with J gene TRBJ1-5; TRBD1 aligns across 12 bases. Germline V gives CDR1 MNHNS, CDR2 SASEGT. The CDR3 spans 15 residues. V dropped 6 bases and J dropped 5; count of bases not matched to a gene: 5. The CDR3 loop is CASRGTGGVYQPQHF. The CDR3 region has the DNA TGTGCCAGCAGGGGGACAGGGGGCGTGTATCAGCCCCAGCATTTT.

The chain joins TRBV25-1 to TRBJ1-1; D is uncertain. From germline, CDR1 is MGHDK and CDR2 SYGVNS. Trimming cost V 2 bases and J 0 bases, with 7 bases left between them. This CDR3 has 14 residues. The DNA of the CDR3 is TGTGCCAGCAGTGAACAGGCAATGAACACTGAAGCTTTCTTT. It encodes CASSEQAMNTEAFF.

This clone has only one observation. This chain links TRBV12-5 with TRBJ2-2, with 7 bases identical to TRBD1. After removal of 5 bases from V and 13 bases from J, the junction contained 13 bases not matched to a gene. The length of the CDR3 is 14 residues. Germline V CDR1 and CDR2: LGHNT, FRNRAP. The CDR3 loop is CASGLGQEPLGLFF. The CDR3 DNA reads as TGTGCTAGTGGTCTCGGACAGGAGCCTCTCGGGCTGTTTTTT.

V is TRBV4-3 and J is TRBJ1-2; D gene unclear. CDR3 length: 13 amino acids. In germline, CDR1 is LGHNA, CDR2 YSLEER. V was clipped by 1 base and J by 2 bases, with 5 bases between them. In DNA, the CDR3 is TGCGCCAGCAGCCAAGGTGAGAACTATGGCTACACCTTC. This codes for CASSQGENYGYTF.

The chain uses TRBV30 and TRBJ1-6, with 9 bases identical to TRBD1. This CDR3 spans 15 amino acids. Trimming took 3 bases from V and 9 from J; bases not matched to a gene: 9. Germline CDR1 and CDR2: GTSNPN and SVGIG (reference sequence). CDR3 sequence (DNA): TGTGCCTGGAGGGCTCGACAGGGGGATTTTTCACCCCTCCACTTT. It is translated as CAWRARQGDFSPLHF.

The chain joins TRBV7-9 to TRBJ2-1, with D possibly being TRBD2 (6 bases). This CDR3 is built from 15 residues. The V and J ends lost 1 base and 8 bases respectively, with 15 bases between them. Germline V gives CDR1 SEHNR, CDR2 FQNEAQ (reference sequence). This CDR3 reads CASSLGSGHWDEQFF. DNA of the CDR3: TGTGCCAGCAGCTTAGGTAGCGGTCATTGGGATGAGCAGTTCTTC.

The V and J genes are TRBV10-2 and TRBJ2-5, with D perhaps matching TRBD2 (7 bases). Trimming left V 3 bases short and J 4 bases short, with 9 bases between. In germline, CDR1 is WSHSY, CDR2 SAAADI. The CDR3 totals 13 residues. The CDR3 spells CASSDGGLETQYF. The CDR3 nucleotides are TGCGCCAGCAGTGACGGGGGGCTAGAGACCCAGTACTTC.